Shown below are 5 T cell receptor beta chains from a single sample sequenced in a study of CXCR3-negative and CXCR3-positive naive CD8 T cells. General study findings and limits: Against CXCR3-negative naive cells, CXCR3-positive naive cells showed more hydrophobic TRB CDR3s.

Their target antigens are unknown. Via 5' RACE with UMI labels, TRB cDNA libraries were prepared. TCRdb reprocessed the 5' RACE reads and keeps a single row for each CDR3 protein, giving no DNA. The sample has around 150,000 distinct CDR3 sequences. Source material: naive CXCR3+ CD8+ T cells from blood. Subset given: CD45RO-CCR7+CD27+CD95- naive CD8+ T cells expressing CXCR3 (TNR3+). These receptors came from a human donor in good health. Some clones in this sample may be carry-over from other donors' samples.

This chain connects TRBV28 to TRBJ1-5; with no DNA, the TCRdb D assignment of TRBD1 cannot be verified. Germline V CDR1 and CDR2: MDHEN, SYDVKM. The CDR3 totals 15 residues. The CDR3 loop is CASSWDRGFDQPQHF.

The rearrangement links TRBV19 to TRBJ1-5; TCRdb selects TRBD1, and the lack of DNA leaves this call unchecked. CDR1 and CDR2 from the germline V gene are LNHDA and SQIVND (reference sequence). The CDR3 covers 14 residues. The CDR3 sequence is CASSLLGGAEPQHF.

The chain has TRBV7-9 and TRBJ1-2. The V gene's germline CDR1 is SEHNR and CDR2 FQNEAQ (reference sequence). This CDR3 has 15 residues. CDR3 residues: CASSSRSSPIYGCTF.

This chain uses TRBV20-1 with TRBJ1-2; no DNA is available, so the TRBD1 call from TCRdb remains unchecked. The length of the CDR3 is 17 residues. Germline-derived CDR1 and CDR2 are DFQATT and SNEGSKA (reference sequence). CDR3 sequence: CSAFPSQVEAVDYGYTF.

CDR3 region: CASSHETSSYEQYF. V usage is TRBV4-1 and J usage is TRBJ2-7. Germline V lookup: CDR1 MGHRA, CDR2 YSYEKL. The CDR3 is 14 amino acids.